This T cell receptor beta chain came from a study of blood T cell repertoires in COVID-19. About the research overall: The samples span acute and convalescent COVID-19 from the United States, Italy and Spain.

In the authors' workflow: Amplifying reference gene primers gave estimates of nucleated cell counts. Sequenced by immunoSEQ multiplex PCR; TCRdb stores in-frame clones only, minus some. The V and J calls and the clone size are those of that table, but D and trimming were determined from the DNA. This sample carries approximately 150,000 clones, roughly 82% of them seen once, and the ten largest clones take around 4.8%. CDR3 size: 14 residues. Per germline, CDR1 DFQATT and CDR2 SNEGSKA (reference sequence). V lost 3 bases to trimming and J lost 3 bases; unmatched junction nucleotides: 3. The sample taken for sequencing was peripheral blood. The chain is built from TRBV20-1 and TRBJ2-2; the match to TRBD1 covers 8 bases. The source of this sequence is a human donor in a cohort sampled during active COVID-19. CDR3 residues: CSASRQGYTGELFF. The CDR3 nucleotides read TGCAGTGCTAGTCGACAGGGGTACACCGGGGAGCTGTTTTTT.